Listed here are 7 T cell receptor beta chains from one sample, sequenced in a study of shared clonotypes between healthy human individuals. The protocol was immunoSEQ multiplex PCR, while the TCRdb copy is restricted to in-frame clones and leaves out a portion. The sample lists 730,000 or so clones; roughly 70% were seen once. The sequenced sample consisted of memory CD4+ T cells sorted from blood. Subset given: CD45RA-negative fraction. These receptors all stem from a woman in her thirties in good health.

This clone was found once. V is TRBV29-1 and J is TRBJ1-1; D remains unclear. The V gene's germline CDR1 is SQVTM and CDR2 ANQGSEA. Trimming removed 4 bases at V and 3 bases at J, with 3 bases between. The length of the CDR3 is 10 residues. The CDR3 is CSVADTEAFF. The CDR3 region has the DNA TGCAGCGTTGCAGACACTGAAGCTTTCTTT.

The genes are TRBV18 and TRBJ1-1; possibly TRBD1 for D (6 bases). CDR1 is KGHSH and CDR2 is LQKENI in the germline V gene. The CDR3 length is 15 residues. Trimming removed 2 bases at V and 4 bases at J, with 14 bases between. In DNA form, the CDR3 reads TGTGCCAGCTCACCAAATACAGGGTGGGCCACTGAAGCTTTCTTT. The encoded protein is CASSPNTGWATEAFF.

In DNA form, the CDR3 reads TGTGCCAGCAGCTTGGCAGGGGAGCATCAGCCCCAGCATTTT. Its translation is CASSLAGEHQPQHF. This chain links TRBV5-8 with TRBJ1-5; D possibly corresponds to TRBD1 (6 bases). The CDR3 covers 14 residues. From germline, CDR1 is SGHTS and CDR2 YDEGEE. The V gene lost 0 bases and the J gene lost 5 bases, with 9 bases spanning the gap.

This chain joins TRBV5-1 and TRBJ1-1; 8 nucleotides line up with TRBD1. Germline CDR1 is SGHRS and CDR2 is YFSETQ. Trimming at V came to 4 bases and at J to 1 base, leaving 6 bases not matched to a gene. The CDR3 spans 15 residues. The CDR3 sequence: CASSRSGTGNTEAFF. The CDR3 DNA reads as TGCGCCAGCAGCCGCTCCGGGACAGGGAACACTGAAGCTTTCTTT.

V usage is TRBV4-1 and J usage is TRBJ2-1; 15 nucleotides agree with TRBD2. Per the germline V gene, CDR1 is MGHRA and CDR2 is YSYEKL. V dropped 2 bases and J dropped 9; count of bases not matched to a gene: 8. This CDR3 is built from 17 residues. CDR3 coding DNA: TGCGCCAGCAGCCAATCGGGACTAGCGGGAGGAAACGGTGAGCAGTTCTTC. Residues: CASSQSGLAGGNGEQFF.

The V and J genes are TRBV27 and TRBJ2-2; 12 bases match TRBD2. V lost 8 bases, J lost 3 bases, and 13 bases stayed unmatched. CDR1 is MNHEY, CDR2 SMNVEV, per germline (reference sequence). The CDR3 loop spans 18 amino acids. CDR3 loop: CASRPGTSGQDDTGELFF. In DNA form, the CDR3 reads TGTGCCAGCCGCCCCGGGACTAGCGGGCAAGACGACACCGGGGAGCTGTTTTTT.

This chain connects TRBV2 to TRBJ2-7; TRBD1 aligns across 8 bases. CDR1 is SNHLY, CDR2 FYNNEI, per germline. The CDR3 is 15 residues long. V shed 4 bases and J 2 bases; nucleotides not matched to a gene: 7. CDR3 DNA: TGTGCCAGCAGTGGAACAGGGGGTTCGGCCTACGAGCAGTACTTC. It specifies CASSGTGGSAYEQYF.